These 10 T cell receptor beta chains were all obtained from the same sample, sequenced in a study of blood T cell repertoires in COVID-19. Here immunoSEQ multiplex PCR was the method, and the copy in TCRdb shows in-frame clones only, minus some. The table lists some 270,000 clones, roughly 88% of them singletons. Material for sequencing was peripheral blood. Every receptor here comes from an elderly woman with COVID-19, enrolled during active disease.

This chain connects TRBV9 to TRBJ2-7; the D is unclear. The CDR3 runs to 15 residues. The germline V and J ends were trimmed by 0 bases and 5 bases, with 15 bases remaining between them. CDR1 SGDLS and CDR2 YYNGEE come from the germline V gene. CDR3 protein: CASSVALIMMHEQYV. CDR3 nucleotide sequence: TGTGCCAGCAGCGTAGCTCTAATCATGATGCACGAGCAGTACGTC.

The genes are TRBV28 and TRBJ1-4, with a possible D match to TRBD1 (5 bases). The CDR3 has 15 residues. Looked up from germline, CDR1 is MDHEN and CDR2 is SYDVKM. V gave up 5 bases and J gave up 0 bases, with 10 bases separating them. CDR3 residues: CASSVGGATNEKLFF. CDR3 sequence (DNA): TGTGCCAGCAGTGTCGGAGGGGCAACTAATGAAAAACTGTTTTTT.

V is TRBV11-3 and J is TRBJ1-2, with D perhaps TRBD1 (6 bases). This CDR3 comprises 17 residues. Per the germline V gene, CDR1 is SGHNT and CDR2 is YENEEA. V was clipped by 5 bases and J by 1 base, with 20 bases between them. The CDR3 is CASSLTGRQIFNYGYTF. CDR3 DNA sequence: TGTGCCAGCAGCCTCACAGGGAGACAGATTTTTAACTATGGCTACACCTTC.

V gene TRBV10-3 combines with J gene TRBJ2-7; TRBD1 is a possible D gene (6 bases). Per the germline V gene, CDR1 is ENHRY and CDR2 is SYGVKD. Trimming shortened V by 0 bases and J by 7 bases, and 10 bases separated the two germline ends. The CDR3 runs to 13 residues. For the CDR3, the DNA is TGTGCCATCAGTGAGTCGACGACAGGAGAGCAGTACGTC. Translating gives CAISESTTGEQYV.

The chain employs TRBV7-2 and TRBJ2-5; possibly TRBD1 for D (5 bases). CDR1 and CDR2 from the germline V gene are SGHTA and FQGNSA. V gave up 4 bases and J gave up 5 bases, with 11 bases separating them. This CDR3 contains 13 residues. The CDR3 DNA reads as TGTGCCAGCAGCTCAGGGCGGCGGGAGACCCAGTACTTC. It translates to CASSSGRRETQYF.

The J gene is TRBJ1-6, the V gene TRBV6-5; TRBD1 might be the D (6 bases). This CDR3 is built from 15 residues. Germline-derived CDR1 and CDR2 are MNHEY and SVGAGI. The CDR3 loop reads CGIQGNLGYNSPLHF. The CDR3 DNA is TGTGGGATCCAGGGGAACCTTGGCTATAATTCACCCCTCCACTTT.

The rearrangement uses TRBV7-9 and TRBJ2-2, with 8 positions matching TRBD2. Germline CDR1 is SEHNR and CDR2 is FQNEAQ (reference sequence). The V segment lost 5 bases and the J segment 4 bases; nucleotides outside the gene matches: 9. The length of the CDR3 is 16 residues. CDR3 sequence reads: CASSLGRTSSTGELFF. DNA of the CDR3: TGTGCCAGCAGCCTAGGACGGACTAGCAGCACCGGGGAGCTGTTTTTT. Variable domain in full (rest from reference TRBV7-9 and TRBJ2-2): DTGVSQNPRHKITKRGQNVTFRCDPISEHNRLYWYRQTLGQGPEFLTYFQNEAQLEKSRLLSDRFSAERPKGSFSTLEIQRTEQGDSAMYLCASSLGRTSSTGELFFGEGSRLTVL.

The rearrangement uses TRBV6-5 and TRBJ2-5; 7 bases match TRBD1. CDR3 length: 15 amino acids. The germline V gene has CDR1 MNHEY and CDR2 SVGAGI. Trimming removed 7 bases from V and 2 bases from J; junction bases left unmatched: 10. The CDR3 loop is CASKMDRLGQETQYF. In nucleotides, the CDR3 is TGTGCCAGCAAGATGGACAGGCTGGGTCAAGAGACCCAGTACTTC.

This clone is a singleton in its sample. This chain joins TRBV19 and TRBJ2-1, with no clear D. V was pared by 7 bases and J by 4 bases, with 5 bases between. The CDR3 has 11 amino acids. Looked up from germline, CDR1 is LNHDA and CDR2 is SQIVND (reference sequence). The CDR3 is CASNSYNEQFF. CDR3 nucleotides: TGTGCCAGTAATTCTTACAATGAGCAGTTCTTC.

This clone has a single count. The rearrangement joins TRBV14 to TRBJ2-1, with TRBD1 matching 8 bases. With V trimmed by 4 bases and J by 4 bases, 9 bases remained unmatched. Germline V CDR1 and CDR2: SGHDN, FVKESK. The CDR3 is 16 residues long. CDR3 sequence reads: CASSRTGTGTYNEQFF. CDR3 coding DNA: TGTGCCAGCAGCCGCACCGGGACAGGAACATACAATGAGCAGTTCTTC.